This is a list of T cell receptor beta chains from one sample in a study of T cells in Graves' hyperthyroidism and ophthalmopathy. TCRdb passed the multiplex PCR reads through MiXCR, listing each CDR3 protein once. The sample consists of almost 350,000 distinct CDR3 sequences, roughly 18% of them appearing once. Source material: blood. The receptors were gathered from a woman aged 40 to 50 with Graves' ophthalmopathy. Each CDR3 is given with its conserved first and last residue. Each record gives: D gene, clone size, V gene, J gene, CDR3 protein. A D gene is named only where the DNA matches it firmly. Only part of the rows carry a size: once, few, many, or a class if the clone is expanded.

-,many,TRBV20-1,TRBJ1-2,CSASWGVNGYTF
-,-,TRBV2,TRBJ2-7,CASSDEGIEQYF
-,-,TRBV12-3/TRBV12-4,TRBJ2-6,CASSEGGSWTNVLTF
TRBD1,-,TRBV28,TRBJ2-7,CASSPPPVTGGSYEQYF
-,many,TRBV10-3,TRBJ2-5,CAISPSTGRAQETQYF
-,many,TRBV6-4,TRBJ1-3,CASSGGTYGNTIYF
-,many,TRBV30,TRBJ1-1,CAWSSWGGHNTEAFF
-,many,TRBV20-1,TRBJ2-7,CSARIGGRGNEQYF
TRBD1,-,TRBV19,TRBJ2-6,CASSILQGAAGANVLTF
-,many,TRBV29-1,TRBJ1-1,CSVPRQGDKAFF
TRBD1,-,TRBV6-2/TRBV6-3,TRBJ2-7,CAMGGQATYEQYF
-,many,TRBV6-2/TRBV6-3,TRBJ1-1,CASNRGLNTEAFF
TRBD1,many,TRBV15,TRBJ2-1,CATRQGDLSYNEQFF
-,-,TRBV6-1,TRBJ2-7,CASSERVWFDRPDSYEQYF
-,many,TRBV12-3/TRBV12-4,TRBJ1-1,CASNSNRSPVTEAFF
-,many,TRBV7-2,TRBJ2-7,CASSPSGPTYEQYF
-,many,TRBV7-6,TRBJ2-5,CASSLVPGMEETQYF
-,-,TRBV6-2/TRBV6-3,TRBJ2-7,CASLPQLDLFYEQYF
TRBD1,many,TRBV11-2,TRBJ2-2,CASSSRTGGVFMLGELFF
-,many,TRBV28,TRBJ2-6,CASSQPRRGANVLTF
-,many,TRBV28,TRBJ2-7,CASSPMPRGLGGEQYF
-,many,TRBV2,TRBJ2-7,CASSETGPLSSYEQYF
TRBD2,many,TRBV6-1,TRBJ2-7,CASRGAGGPYEQYF
-,many,TRBV12-3/TRBV12-4,TRBJ2-2,CASTQNTGELFF
-,many,TRBV5-6,TRBJ2-7,CASSLIASYYEQYF
TRBD1,many,TRBV20-1,TRBJ1-2,CSARRTGSGYGYTF
-,few,TRBV5-1,TRBJ1-2,CASNPDSSNYGYTF
TRBD1,many,TRBV30,TRBJ2-4,CACTGTGKNIQYF